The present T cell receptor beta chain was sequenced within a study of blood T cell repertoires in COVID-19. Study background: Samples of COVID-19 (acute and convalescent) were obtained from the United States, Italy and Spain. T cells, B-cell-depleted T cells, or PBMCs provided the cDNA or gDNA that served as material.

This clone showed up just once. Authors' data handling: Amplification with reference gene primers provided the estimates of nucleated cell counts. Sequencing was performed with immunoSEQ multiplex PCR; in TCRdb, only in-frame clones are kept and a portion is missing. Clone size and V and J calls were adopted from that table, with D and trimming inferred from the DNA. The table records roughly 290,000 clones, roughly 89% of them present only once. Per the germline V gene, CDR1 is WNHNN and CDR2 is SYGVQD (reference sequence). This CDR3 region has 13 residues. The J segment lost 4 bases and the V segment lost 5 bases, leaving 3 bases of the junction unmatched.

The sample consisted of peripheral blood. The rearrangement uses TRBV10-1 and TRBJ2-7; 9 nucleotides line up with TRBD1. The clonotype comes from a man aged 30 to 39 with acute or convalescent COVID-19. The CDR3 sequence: CASSYGQGYEQYF. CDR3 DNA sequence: TGCGCCAGCAGTTACGGACAGGGGTACGAGCAGTACTTC.